The 5 T cell receptor beta chains presented below share a single source sample, sequenced in a study of T cell responses to AZD1222 COVID-19 vaccine. Repertoires were generated with immunoSEQ multiplex PCR, while TCRdb's copy carries only in-frame clones and drops some. The sample lists some 150,000 clones; roughly 89% were seen once. The sample consisted of peripheral blood, taken on day 0 of AZD1222 vaccination. Receptor source: an adult in good health.

The CDR3 coding sequence is TGTGCCAGCAGTTACTCGCGCGGAGACAGGGGGTACTTC. Translating it yields CASSYSRGDRGYF. V usage is TRBV6-5 and J usage is TRBJ2-7, with 8 bases lining up with TRBD1. This CDR3 is 13 amino acids long. Germline CDR1 reads MNHEY; CDR2 reads SVGAGI. The trim removed 0 bases at V and 12 bases at J, leaving 7 bases unmatched.

This clone has a single count. The rearrangement uses TRBV5-5 and TRBJ2-1; 7 positions agree with TRBD2. The length of the CDR3 is 16 residues. Trimming took 0 bases from V and 5 from J; bases not matched to a gene: 8. Germline CDR1 reads SGHKS; CDR2 reads YYEKEE (reference sequence). CDR3 region: CASSLANLADHNEQFF. CDR3 nucleotides: TGTGCCAGCAGCTTGGCCAATCTAGCGGACCACAATGAGCAGTTCTTC.

The chain couples TRBV15 to TRBJ1-5; no clear D. The CDR3 has 15 amino acids. Trimming left V 3 bases short and J 5 bases short, with 14 bases between. Germline CDR1 reads LNHNV; CDR2 reads YYDKDF (reference sequence). The CDR3, as DNA: TGTGCCACCAGCAGGTCCGGCCCCCTTGATCAGCCCCAGCATTTT. This codes for CATSRSGPLDQPQHF.

V and J are TRBV18 and TRBJ2-6, with D tentatively TRBD2 (5 bases). Germline V gene data show CDR1 as KGHSH and CDR2 as LQKENI. V gave up 2 bases and J gave up 2 bases, with 22 bases separating them. CDR3 length: 20 amino acids. CDR3: CASSPVGNKVAHPGANVLTF. DNA for the CDR3: TGTGCCAGCTCACCAGTCGGGAATAAAGTGGCTCATCCTGGGGCCAACGTCCTGACTTTC.

DNA of the CDR3: TGTGCCAGCAGTTACGGCGGGGACATGTACTACAATGAGCAGTTCTTC. Its translation is CASSYGGDMYYNEQFF. The V and J genes are TRBV6-2 or TRBV6-3 and TRBJ2-1, with D possibly called TRBD1 or TRBD2 (6 bases each). CDR3 length equals 16 residues. Germline CDR1 reads MNHEY; CDR2 reads SVGEGT. V was pared by 2 bases and J by 3 bases, with 14 bases between.